The T cell receptor beta chain under discussion was sequenced for a study of cytomegalovirus exposure and HLA in healthy donors. Study-wide results and limits: The study recorded fewer than 200 TCR beta chains that were cytomegalovirus-associated. In an earlier analysis, most TCR beta V segments were productive about 87% or about 30% of the time.

Vbeta (60) and Jbeta (13) primers were used in the PCR. Clones were sequenced by immunoSEQ multiplex PCR, and TCRdb holds only the in-frame ones, with some missing. Of 190,000 or so clones listed, 75% to 85% are singletons. The V and J ends lost 1 base and 4 bases, in that order; junction bases with no gene match: 0. Germline V gene lookup returns CDR1 SGHTA and CDR2 FQGNSA. CDR3 length: 13 residues. As concerns this clone: Its specificity is not known.

This receptor was obtained from a woman in her forties or fifties in good health and CMV-seropositive. The sequenced sample consisted of PBMCs. The rearrangement links TRBV7-2 to TRBJ2-7, with 8 bases that match TRBD1. This CDR3 is CASSLGTGYEQYF. The CDR3 coding sequence is TGTGCCAGCAGCTTAGGGACAGGGTACGAGCAGTACTTC.